Below, 4 T cell receptor beta chains from the same sample are listed, as sequenced in a study of cytomegalovirus exposure and HLA in healthy donors. The PCR made use of 60 Vbeta and 13 Jbeta primers. The assay was immunoSEQ multiplex PCR, and TCRdb's table has in-frame clones only and misses some. The profile shows about 130,000 clones, around nine tenths of them singletons. The specimen sequenced was PBMCs. The receptor set was obtained from a woman in her 30s in good health and CMV-seronegative.

The chain couples TRBV6-5 to TRBJ2-3; 10 positions agree with TRBD1. From germline, CDR1 is MNHEY and CDR2 SVGAGI. The CDR3 consists of 14 residues. The V segment lost 5 bases and the J segment 3 bases; nucleotides outside the gene matches: 2. CDR3 residues: CASSEGQGTDTQYF. The CDR3 bases are TGTGCCAGCAGTGAGGGACAGGGGACAGATACGCAGTATTTT.

In its sample, this clone was seen a few times. CDR3 protein: CASSPGDSPNYGYTF. The CDR3, as DNA: TGTGCCAGCAGCCCAGGGGACAGCCCTAACTATGGCTACACCTTC. This chain joins TRBV9 and TRBJ1-2, with 7 nucleotides matching TRBD1. The CDR3 is 15 residues long. Germline V gives CDR1 SGDLS, CDR2 YYNGEE. V lost 4 bases to trimming and J lost 0 bases; unmatched junction nucleotides: 6.

This chain connects TRBV5-8 to TRBJ2-3; 7 bases fit TRBD2. V trimming: 4 bases; J trimming: 1 base; junction bases outside the gene matches: 12. Per the germline V gene, CDR1 is SGHTS and CDR2 is YDEGEE. The CDR3 length is 17 residues. Here the CDR3 DNA reads TGTGCCAGCAGCCCAGGGACTACCCCCCGGGGCACAGATACGCAGTATTTT. It specifies CASSPGTTPRGTDTQYF.

The chain couples TRBV12-5 to TRBJ2-1, with 11 bases identical to TRBD2. The V segment lost 5 bases and the J segment 7 bases; nucleotides outside the gene matches: 4. The CDR3 is made up of 14 amino acids. The germline gives CDR1 LGHNT, CDR2 FRNRAP. Written as DNA, the CDR3 is TGTGCTAGTGGTATTAGCGGGGGGGCGAATGAGCAGTTCTTC. Amino acid sequence: CASGISGGANEQFF.